This record concerns one TCR beta chain sequence. Its specificity is unknown. Each individual donor underwent a draw of ten milliliters of peripheral blood. This record comes from a study of blood T cells in healthy people across ages. A second PCR of about 7 to 12 cycles used a sample-barcoded 5' primer and a J-beta primer mix. Each sample yielded at least 3 million CDR3-containing paired-end reads. TCRdb reprocessed the 5' RACE reads via MiXCR and lists one record per CDR3 protein. The sample holds fewer than 1 million distinct CDR3 sequences, 40% to 50% seen once. Overall study findings and caveats: Observed TCR beta diversity per million T cells went down as age went up. This fall followed a roughly linear course with age.

The TCR was taken from a man aged 55 to 70 in good health. The sample comprised blood.

The CDR3 reads CAISEEVSYEQYF. The CDR3 nucleotides read TGTGCCATCAGTGAAGAGGTCTCCTACGAGCAGTACTTC. The V call is TRBV10-3, the J call TRBJ2-7; D not resolved. CDR3 length: 13 amino acids. Deletions cut 3 bases from V and 0 bases from J, with 6 bases between. CDR1 is ENHRY, CDR2 SYGVKD, per germline.